Below, one T cell receptor beta chain is given with its context. The sample is drawn from a study of blood T cell repertoires in COVID-19. Across the study: COVID-19 samples, acute and convalescent, were from the United States, Italy and Spain. PBMCs, B-cell-depleted T cells, or T cells were the source of the cDNA or gDNA that made up the material.

CDR1 and CDR2 from the germline V gene are GTSNPN and SVGIG (reference sequence). The CDR3 loop spans 13 amino acids. V shed 2 bases and J shed 7 bases, with 12 bases lying between them. Per the authors' pipeline: Reference gene primer amplification in the assay estimated nucleated cell counts. Some clones are missing from TCRdb's copy, which holds only in-frame ones; the method was immunoSEQ multiplex PCR. V and J calls and clone size are those listed in that table; D and trimming were worked out from the DNA. The sample records over 50,000 clones, approximately 73% being singletons. The sequencing sample was made of peripheral blood. The genes are TRBV30 and TRBJ1-5; tentative D call: TRBD1 (6 bases). This TCR was sampled from a woman in her 50s with active or convalescent COVID-19. The CDR3 coding sequence is TGTGCCTGGAGTTTTAGGGGGTCCCAGCCCCAGCATTTT. This encodes CAWSFRGSQPQHF.